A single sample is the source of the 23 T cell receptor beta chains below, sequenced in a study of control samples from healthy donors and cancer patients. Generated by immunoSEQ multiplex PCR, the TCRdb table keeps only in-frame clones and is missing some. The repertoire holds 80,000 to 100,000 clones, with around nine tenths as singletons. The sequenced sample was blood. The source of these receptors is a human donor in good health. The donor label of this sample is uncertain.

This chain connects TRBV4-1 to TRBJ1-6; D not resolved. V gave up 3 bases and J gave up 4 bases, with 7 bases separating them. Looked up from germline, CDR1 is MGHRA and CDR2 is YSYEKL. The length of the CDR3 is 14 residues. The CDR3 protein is CASSQREYNSPLHF. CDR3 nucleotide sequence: TGCGCCAGCAGCCAGCGGGAGTATAATTCACCCCTCCACTTT.

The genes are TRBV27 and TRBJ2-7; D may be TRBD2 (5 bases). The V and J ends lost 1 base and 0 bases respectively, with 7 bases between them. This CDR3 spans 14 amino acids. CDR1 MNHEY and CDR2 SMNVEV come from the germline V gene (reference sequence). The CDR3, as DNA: TGTGCCAGCAGTTTATTACGGGGCTCCTACGAGCAGTACGTC. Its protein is CASSLLRGSYEQYV.

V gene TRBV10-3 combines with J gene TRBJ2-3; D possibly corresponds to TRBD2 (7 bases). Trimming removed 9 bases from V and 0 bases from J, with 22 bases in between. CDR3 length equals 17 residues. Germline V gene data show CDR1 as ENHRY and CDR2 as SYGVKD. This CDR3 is CAITNGGGGLSTDTQYF. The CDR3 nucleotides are TGTGCCATAACAAATGGGGGCGGGGGCCTTAGCACAGATACGCAGTATTTT.

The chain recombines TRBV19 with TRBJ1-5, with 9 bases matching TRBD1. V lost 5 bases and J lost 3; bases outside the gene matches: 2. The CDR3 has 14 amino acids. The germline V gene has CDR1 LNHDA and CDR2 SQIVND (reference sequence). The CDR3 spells CASSGDRVNQPQHF. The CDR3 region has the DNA TGTGCCAGTAGTGGGGACAGGGTCAATCAGCCCCAGCATTTT. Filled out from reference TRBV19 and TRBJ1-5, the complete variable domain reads DGGITQSPKYLFRKEGQNVTLSCEQNLNHDAMYWYRQDPGQGLRLIYYSQIVNDFQKGDIAEGYSVSREKKESFPLTVTSAQKNPTAFYLCASSGDRVNQPQHFGDGTRLSIL.

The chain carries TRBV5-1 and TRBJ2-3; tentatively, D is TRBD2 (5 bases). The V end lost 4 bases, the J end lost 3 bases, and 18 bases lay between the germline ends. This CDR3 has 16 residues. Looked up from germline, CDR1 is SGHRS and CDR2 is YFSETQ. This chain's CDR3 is CASSPQTTPFTDTQYF. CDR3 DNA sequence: TGCGCCAGCAGCCCACAGACTACTCCATTTACAGATACGCAGTATTTT.

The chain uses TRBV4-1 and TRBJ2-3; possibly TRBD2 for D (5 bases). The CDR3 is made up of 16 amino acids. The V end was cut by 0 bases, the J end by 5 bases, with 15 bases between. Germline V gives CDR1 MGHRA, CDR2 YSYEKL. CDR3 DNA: TGCGCCAGCAGCCAAGAAGGCCTCCCCGGGGTAGATACGCAGTATTTT. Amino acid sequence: CASSQEGLPGVDTQYF.

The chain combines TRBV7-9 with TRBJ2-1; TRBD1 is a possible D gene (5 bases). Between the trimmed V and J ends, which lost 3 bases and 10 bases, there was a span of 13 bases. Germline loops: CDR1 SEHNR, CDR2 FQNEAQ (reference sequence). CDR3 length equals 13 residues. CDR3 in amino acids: CASSFLGEGEQFF. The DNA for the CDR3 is TGTGCCAGCAGCTTTCTAGGGGAAGGCGAGCAGTTCTTC.

CDR3 nucleotide sequence: TGTGCCAGCAGCTTGGCCGGGTGGCGGGGGTTAAAGAATGAGCAGTTCTTC. It encodes CASSLAGWRGLKNEQFF. The V and J genes are TRBV5-6 and TRBJ2-1; 7 nucleotides agree with TRBD2. Trimming at V came to 0 bases and at J to 7 bases, leaving 13 bases not matched to a gene. Germline V gene sequence: CDR1 SGHDT, CDR2 YYEEEE. The CDR3 totals 17 residues.

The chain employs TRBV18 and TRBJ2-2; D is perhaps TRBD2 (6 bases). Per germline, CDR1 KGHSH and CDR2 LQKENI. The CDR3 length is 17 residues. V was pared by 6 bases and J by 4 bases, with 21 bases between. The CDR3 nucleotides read TGTGCCAGCTCGAGGGCAAGGGCTAGCGACGTCACCGGGGAGCTGTTTTTT. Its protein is CASSRARASDVTGELFF.

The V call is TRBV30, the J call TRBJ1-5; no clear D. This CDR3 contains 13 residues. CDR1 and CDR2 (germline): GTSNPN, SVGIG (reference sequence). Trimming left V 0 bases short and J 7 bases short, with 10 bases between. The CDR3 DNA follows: TGTGCCTGGAGTGTACGAGACACACAGCCCCAGCATTTT. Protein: CAWSVRDTQPQHF.

In nucleotides, the CDR3 is TGTGCCAGCAGCCAGGACGGGACAGGGGGTCACTACGAGCAGTACTTC. This translates into CASSQDGTGGHYEQYF. This sequence joins TRBV4-2 and TRBJ2-7; TRBD1 aligns across 11 bases. Unmatched junction bases numbered 7, after V lost 3 bases and J lost 3 bases. This CDR3 has 16 residues. Germline V CDR1 and CDR2: LGHNA, YNFKEQ.

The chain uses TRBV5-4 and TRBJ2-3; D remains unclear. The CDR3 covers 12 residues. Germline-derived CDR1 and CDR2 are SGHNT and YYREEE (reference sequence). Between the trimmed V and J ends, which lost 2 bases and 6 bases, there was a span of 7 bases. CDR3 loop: CASSLSGDTQYF. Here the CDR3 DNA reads TGTGCCAGCAGCTTAAGTGGTGATACGCAGTATTTT.

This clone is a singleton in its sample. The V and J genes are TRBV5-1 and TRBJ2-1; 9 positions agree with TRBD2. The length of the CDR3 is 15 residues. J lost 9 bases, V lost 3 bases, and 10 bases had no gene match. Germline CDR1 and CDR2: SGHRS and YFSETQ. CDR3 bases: TGCGCCAGCAGCTCGAGGGTAGCGGGGGAAAGTGAGCAGTTCTTC. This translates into CASSSRVAGESEQFF.

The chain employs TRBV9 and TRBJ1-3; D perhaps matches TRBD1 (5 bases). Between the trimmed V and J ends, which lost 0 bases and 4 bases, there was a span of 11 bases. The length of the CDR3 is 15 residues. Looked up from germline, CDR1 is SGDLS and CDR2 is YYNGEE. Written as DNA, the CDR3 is TGTGCCAGCAGCGTAGAAGGGGACCTGGGAAACACCATATATTTT. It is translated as CASSVEGDLGNTIYF.

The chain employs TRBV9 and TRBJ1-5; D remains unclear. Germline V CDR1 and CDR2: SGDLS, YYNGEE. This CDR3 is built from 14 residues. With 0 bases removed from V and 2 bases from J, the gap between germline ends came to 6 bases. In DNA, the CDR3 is TGTGCCAGCAGCGTAGATGGGGGCAATCAGCCCCAGCATTTT. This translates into CASSVDGGNQPQHF.

CDR3 sequence: CASSESRQVGDIQYF. The CDR3, as DNA: TGTGCCAGCAGTGAATCACGACAGGTGGGGGACATTCAGTACTTC. The V and J genes are TRBV25-1 and TRBJ2-4; D is perhaps TRBD1 (6 bases). The CDR3 sequence is 15 residues long. The V gene's germline CDR1 is MGHDK and CDR2 SYGVNS. Trimming removed 1 base at V and 8 bases at J, with 15 bases between.

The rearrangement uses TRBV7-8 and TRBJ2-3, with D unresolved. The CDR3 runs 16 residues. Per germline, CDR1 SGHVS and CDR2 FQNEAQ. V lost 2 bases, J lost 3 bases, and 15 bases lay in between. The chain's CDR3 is CASSLSSPLGTDTQYF. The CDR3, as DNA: TGTGCCAGCAGCTTAAGTAGTCCCCTCGGGACAGATACGCAGTATTTT.

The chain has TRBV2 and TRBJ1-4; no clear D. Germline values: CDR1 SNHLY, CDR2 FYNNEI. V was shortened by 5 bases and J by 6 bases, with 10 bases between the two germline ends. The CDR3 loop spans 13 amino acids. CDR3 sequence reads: CASSRGRDEKLFF. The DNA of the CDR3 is TGTGCCAGCAGTCGCGGACGGGATGAAAAACTGTTTTTT. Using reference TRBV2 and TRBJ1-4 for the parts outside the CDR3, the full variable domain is EPEVTQTPSHQVTQMGQEVILRCVPISNHLYFYWYRQILGQKVEFLVSFYNNEISEKSEIFDDQFSVERPDGSNFTLKIRSTKLEDSAMYFCASSRGRDEKLFFGSGTQLSVL.

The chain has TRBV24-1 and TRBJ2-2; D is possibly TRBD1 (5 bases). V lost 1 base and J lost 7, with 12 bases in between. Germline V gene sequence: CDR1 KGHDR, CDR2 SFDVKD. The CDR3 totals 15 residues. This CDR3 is CATSDFAQGIGELFF. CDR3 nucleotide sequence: TGTGCCACCAGTGATTTCGCGCAGGGTATCGGGGAGCTGTTTTTT.

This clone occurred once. The CDR3 nucleotides are TGTGCCAGCTCACCTCTCCCCAGGGGGCCCTATGGCTACACCTTC. As protein: CASSPLPRGPYGYTF. V and J are TRBV18 and TRBJ1-2, with 8 bases lining up with TRBD1. The CDR3 consists of 15 residues. Germline V lookup: CDR1 KGHSH, CDR2 LQKENI. V lost 3 bases and J lost 4; bases outside the gene matches: 7.

CDR3 in DNA: TGTGCCAGTACCCAGACAGGGGGGAATAGCAATCAGCCCCAGCATTTT. This sequence encodes CASTQTGGNSNQPQHF. This chain links TRBV19 with TRBJ1-5, with TRBD1 identical over 9 bases. The CDR3 is made up of 16 amino acids. Germline V gives CDR1 LNHDA, CDR2 SQIVND (reference sequence). The junction had 7 bases not matched to a gene; V was cut back by 7 bases and J by 0 bases.

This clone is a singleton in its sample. CDR3 in DNA: TGCAGTGCAACAGGGAACACTGAAGCTTTCTTT. This sequence encodes CSATGNTEAFF. The rearrangement links TRBV20-1 to TRBJ1-1, with a tentative D call TRBD1 (5 bases). The CDR3 length is 11 residues. Germline V lookup: CDR1 DFQATT, CDR2 SNEGSKA (reference sequence). The V gene lost 6 bases and the J gene lost 1 base, with 6 bases spanning the gap.

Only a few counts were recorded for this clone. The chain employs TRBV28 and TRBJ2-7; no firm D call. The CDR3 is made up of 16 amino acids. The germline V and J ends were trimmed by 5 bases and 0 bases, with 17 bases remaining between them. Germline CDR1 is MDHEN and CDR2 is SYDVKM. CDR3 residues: CASSALRGPRSYEQYF. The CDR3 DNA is TGTGCCAGCAGTGCACTTCGTGGCCCGCGCTCCTACGAGCAGTACTTC.